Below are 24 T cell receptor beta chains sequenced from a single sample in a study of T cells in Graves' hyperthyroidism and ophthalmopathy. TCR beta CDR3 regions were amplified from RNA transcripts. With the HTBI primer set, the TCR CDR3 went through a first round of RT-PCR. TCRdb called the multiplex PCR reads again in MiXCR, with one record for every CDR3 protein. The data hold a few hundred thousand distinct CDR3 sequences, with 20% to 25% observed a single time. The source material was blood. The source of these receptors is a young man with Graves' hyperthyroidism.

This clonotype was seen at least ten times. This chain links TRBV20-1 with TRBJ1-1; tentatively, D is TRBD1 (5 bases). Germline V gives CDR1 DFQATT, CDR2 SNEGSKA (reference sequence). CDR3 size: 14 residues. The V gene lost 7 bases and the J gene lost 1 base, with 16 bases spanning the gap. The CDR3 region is CSGRGRLANTEAFF. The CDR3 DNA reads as TGCAGTGGTAGGGGTAGACTAGCGAACACTGAAGCTTTCTTT.

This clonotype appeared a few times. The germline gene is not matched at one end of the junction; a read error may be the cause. The CDR3 region has the DNA TGTGCCAGCAGGTACTCCAAAGGGGCCGAGCAGTACTTC. Amino acid sequence: CASRYSKGAEQYF. V and J are TRBV6-5 and TRBJ2-7; possibly TRBD1 for D (5 bases). Germline CDR1 and CDR2: MNHEY and SVGAGI. This CDR3 region has 13 residues.

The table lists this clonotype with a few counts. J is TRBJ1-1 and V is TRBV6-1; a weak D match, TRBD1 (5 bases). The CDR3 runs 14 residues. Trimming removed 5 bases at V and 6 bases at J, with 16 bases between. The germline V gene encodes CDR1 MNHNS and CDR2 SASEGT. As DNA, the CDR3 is TGTGCCAGCAGTCCCCCTGGGGCAGGAGCTGAAGCTTTCTTT. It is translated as CASSPPGAGAEAFF.

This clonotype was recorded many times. The CDR3 protein is CSVEEQGSHEQYF. The CDR3 bases are TGCAGCGTTGAAGAACAGGGGTCCCACGAGCAGTACTTC. V gene TRBV29-1 combines with J gene TRBJ2-7, with 7 bases that match TRBD1. This CDR3 region has 13 residues. V lost 0 bases to trimming and J lost 5 bases; unmatched junction nucleotides: 4. Germline CDR1 reads SQVTM; CDR2 reads ANQGSEA.

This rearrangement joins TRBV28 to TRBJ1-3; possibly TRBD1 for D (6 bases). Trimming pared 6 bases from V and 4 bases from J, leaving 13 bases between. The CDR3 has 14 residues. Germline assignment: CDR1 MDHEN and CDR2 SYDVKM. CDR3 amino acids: CASSTGSRGNTIYF. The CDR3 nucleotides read TGTGCCAGCAGCACAGGGAGTAGGGGAAACACCATATATTTT.

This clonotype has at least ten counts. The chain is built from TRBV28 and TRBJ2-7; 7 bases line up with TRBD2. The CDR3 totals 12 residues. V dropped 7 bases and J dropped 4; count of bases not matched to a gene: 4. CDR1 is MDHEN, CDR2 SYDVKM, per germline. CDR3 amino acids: CASTREAYEQYF. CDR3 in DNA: TGTGCCAGCACCCGGGAGGCGTACGAGCAGTACTTC.

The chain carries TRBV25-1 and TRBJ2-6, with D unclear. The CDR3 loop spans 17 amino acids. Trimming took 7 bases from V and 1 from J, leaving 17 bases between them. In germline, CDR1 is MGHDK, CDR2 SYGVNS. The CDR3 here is CASTPSRTVSGANVLTF. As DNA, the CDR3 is TGTGCCAGCACCCCCTCCCGGACCGTATCTGGGGCCAACGTCCTGACTTTC.

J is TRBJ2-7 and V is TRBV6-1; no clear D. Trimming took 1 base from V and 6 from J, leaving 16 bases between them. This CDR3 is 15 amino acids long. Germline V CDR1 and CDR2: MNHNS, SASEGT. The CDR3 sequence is CASSEEVGSLGEQYF. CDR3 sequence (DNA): TGTGCCAGCAGTGAAGAGGTGGGGTCCCTCGGCGAGCAGTACTTC.

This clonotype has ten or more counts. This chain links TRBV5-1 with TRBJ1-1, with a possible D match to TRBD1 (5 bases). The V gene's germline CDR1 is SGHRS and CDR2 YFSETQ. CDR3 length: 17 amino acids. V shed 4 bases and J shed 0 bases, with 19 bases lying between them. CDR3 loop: CASSLGGTEAMNTEAFF. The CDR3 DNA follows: TGCGCCAGCAGCCTTGGGGGGACCGAGGCTATGAACACTGAAGCTTTCTTT.

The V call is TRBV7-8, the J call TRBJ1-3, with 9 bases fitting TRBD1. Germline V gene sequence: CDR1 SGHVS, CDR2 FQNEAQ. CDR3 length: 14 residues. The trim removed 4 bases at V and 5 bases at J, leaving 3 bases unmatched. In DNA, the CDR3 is TGTGCCAGCAGCTGGGGACAGGGAAGAAACACCATATATTTT. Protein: CASSWGQGRNTIYF.

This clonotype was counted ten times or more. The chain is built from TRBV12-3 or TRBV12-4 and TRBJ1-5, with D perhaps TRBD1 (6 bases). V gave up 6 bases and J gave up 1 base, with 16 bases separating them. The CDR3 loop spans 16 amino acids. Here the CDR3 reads CASSYDLQGSNQPQHF. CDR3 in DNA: TGTGCCAGCAGCTACGATCTCCAGGGGAGCAATCAGCCCCAGCATTTT.

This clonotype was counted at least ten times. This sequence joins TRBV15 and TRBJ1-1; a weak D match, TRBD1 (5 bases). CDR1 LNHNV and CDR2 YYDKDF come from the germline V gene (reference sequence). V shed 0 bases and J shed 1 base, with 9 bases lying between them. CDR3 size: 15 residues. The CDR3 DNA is TGTGCCACCAGCAGAGATGGGGCTCGGAACACTGAAGCTTTCTTT. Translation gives CATSRDGARNTEAFF.

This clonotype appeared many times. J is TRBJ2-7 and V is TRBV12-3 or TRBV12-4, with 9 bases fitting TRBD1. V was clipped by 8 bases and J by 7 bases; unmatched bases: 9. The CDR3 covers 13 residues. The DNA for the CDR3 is TGTGCCAGCGAGCGGGACAGGGTGGGAGAGCAGTACTTC. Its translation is CASERDRVGEQYF.

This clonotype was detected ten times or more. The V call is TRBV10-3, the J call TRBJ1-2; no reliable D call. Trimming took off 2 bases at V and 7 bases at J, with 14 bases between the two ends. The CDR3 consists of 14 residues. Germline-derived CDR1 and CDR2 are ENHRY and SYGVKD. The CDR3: CAISEGYPRAGYTF. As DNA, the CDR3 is TGTGCCATCAGTGAGGGGTATCCAAGGGCTGGCTACACCTTC.

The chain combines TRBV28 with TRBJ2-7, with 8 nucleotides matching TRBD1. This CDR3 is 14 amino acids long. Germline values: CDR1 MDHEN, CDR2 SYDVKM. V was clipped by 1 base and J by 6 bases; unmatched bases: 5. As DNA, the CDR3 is TGTGCCAGCAGTTTATATTGGACAGGGTTCGAGCAGTACTTC. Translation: CASSLYWTGFEQYF.

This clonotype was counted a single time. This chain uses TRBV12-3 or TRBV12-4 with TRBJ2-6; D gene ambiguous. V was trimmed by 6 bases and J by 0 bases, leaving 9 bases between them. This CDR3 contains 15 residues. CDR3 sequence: CASSEVTSGANVLTF. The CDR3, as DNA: TGTGCCAGCAGCGAAGTTACCTCTGGGGCCAACGTCCTGACTTTC.

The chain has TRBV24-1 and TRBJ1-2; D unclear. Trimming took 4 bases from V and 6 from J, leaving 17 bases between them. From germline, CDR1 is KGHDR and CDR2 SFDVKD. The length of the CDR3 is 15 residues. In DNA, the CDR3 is TGTGCCACCAGTGACGAGCGAAAGAGAGGCGATGGCTACACCTTC. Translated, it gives CATSDERKRGDGYTF.

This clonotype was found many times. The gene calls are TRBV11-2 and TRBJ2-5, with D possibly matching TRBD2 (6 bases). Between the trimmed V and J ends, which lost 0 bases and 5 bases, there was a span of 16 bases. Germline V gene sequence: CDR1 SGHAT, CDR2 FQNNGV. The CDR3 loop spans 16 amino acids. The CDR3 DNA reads TGTGCCAGCAGCTTAGATCGGCCGGCGGGGAGGGAGACCCAGTACTTC. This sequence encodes CASSLDRPAGRETQYF.

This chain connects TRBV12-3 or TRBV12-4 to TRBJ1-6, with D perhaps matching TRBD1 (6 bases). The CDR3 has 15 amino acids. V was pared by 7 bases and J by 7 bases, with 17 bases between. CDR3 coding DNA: TGTGCCAGCACTCCGGTGGGGGGCGCGAATTCACCCCTCCACTTT. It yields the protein CASTPVGGANSPLHF.

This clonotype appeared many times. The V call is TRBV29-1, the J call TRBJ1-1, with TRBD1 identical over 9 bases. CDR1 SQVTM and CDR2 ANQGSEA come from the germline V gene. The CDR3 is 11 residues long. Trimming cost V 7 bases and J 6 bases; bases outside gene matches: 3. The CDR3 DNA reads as TGCAGCGCTGACAGGGGGGCTGAAGCTTTCTTT. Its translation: CSADRGAEAFF. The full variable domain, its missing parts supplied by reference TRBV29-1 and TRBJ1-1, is SAVISQKPSRDICQRGTSLTIQCQVDSQVTMMFWYRQQPGQSLTLIATANQGSEATYESGFVIDKFPISRPNLTFSTLTVSNMSPEDSSIYLCSADRGAEAFFGQGTRLTVV.

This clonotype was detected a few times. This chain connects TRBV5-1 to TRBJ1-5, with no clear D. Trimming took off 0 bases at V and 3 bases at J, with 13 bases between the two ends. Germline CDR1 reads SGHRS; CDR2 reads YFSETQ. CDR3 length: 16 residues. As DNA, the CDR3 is TGCGCCAGCAGCTTGGGTCCCCAGAACCCCAATCAGCCCCAGCATTTT. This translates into CASSLGPQNPNQPQHF.

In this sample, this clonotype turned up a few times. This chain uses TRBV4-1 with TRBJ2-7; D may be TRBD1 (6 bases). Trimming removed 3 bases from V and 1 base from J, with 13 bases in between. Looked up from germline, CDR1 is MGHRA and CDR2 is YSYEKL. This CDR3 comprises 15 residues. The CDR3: CASSHQWDKSYEQYF. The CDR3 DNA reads TGCGCCAGCAGCCATCAATGGGACAAGTCCTACGAGCAGTACTTC.

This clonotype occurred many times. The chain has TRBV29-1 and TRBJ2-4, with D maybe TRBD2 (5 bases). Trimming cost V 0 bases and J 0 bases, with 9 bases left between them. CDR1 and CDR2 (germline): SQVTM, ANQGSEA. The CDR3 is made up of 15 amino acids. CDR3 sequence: CSVEDRRVAKNIQYF. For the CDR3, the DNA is TGCAGCGTTGAAGATAGGCGGGTAGCCAAAAACATTCAGTACTTC.

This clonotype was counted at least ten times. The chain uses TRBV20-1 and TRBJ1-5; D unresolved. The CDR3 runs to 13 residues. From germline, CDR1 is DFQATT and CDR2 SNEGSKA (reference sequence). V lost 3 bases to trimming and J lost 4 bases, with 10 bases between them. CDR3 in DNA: TGCAGTGCTAGTAAGGGTCCTAATCAGCCCCAGCATTTT. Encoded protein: CSASKGPNQPQHF.